This T cell receptor (beta chain) is drawn from a study of beta chain features in type 1 diabetes. The CDR3 consists of 12 residues. Trimming stripped 10 bases from V and 3 bases from J, with 13 bases between. CDR1 and CDR2 from the germline V gene are LNHDA and SQIVND (reference sequence). The authors reverse transcribed all of the isolated RNA, so sequencing captured expressed TCRB transcripts. Here immunoSEQ multiplex PCR was the method, and the copy in TCRdb shows in-frame clones only, minus some. The profile shows hundreds of thousands of clones, 14% of them singletons. This clone was picked up a small number of times.

The clonotype originates from a young man in good health. The sequencing sample was made of naive CD4+ T cells from blood. The V call is TRBV19, the J call TRBJ2-7; weak D call: TRBD2 (6 bases). CDR3 in DNA: TGTGCCACCGGGACTGCCTACTACGAGCAGTACTTC. Residues: CATGTAYYEQYF. The full variable domain, its missing parts supplied by reference TRBV19 and TRBJ2-7, is DGGITQSPKYLFRKEGQNVTLSCEQNLNHDAMYWYRQDPGQGLRLIYYSQIVNDFQKGDIAEGYSVSREKKESFPLTVTSAQKNPTAFYLCATGTAYYEQYFGPGTRLTVT.